These 26 T cell receptor beta chains were all obtained from the same sample, sequenced in a study of blood T cells in healthy people across ages. It was with a sample-barcoded 5' primer and a J-beta primer mix that a second PCR of about 6 to 12 cycles was run. TCRdb redid the calling of the 5' RACE reads with MiXCR, one entry per CDR3 protein. Among 550,000 to 650,000 distinct CDR3 sequences listed, approximately 30% were seen once. What was sequenced was blood. The receptors were gathered from a woman aged 80 or over in good health.

The V call is TRBV30, the J call TRBJ1-2, with 12 bases fitting TRBD1. This CDR3 has 16 residues. Germline CDR1 reads GTSNPN; CDR2 reads SVGIG (reference sequence). Trimming took 1 base from V and 8 from J; bases not matched to a gene: 11. The CDR3: CAWSAPLGQGASGYTF. CDR3 nucleotides: TGTGCCTGGAGTGCCCCCCTGGGACAGGGGGCATCGGGCTACACCTTC.

Concerning this clonotype: Being one base from a much bigger clone, this may be a read error. J is TRBJ1-1 and V is TRBV6-6; weak D call: TRBD1 (5 bases). V was shortened by 3 bases and J by 1 base, with 15 bases between the two germline ends. CDR1 is MNHNY and CDR2 is SVGAGI in the germline V gene (reference sequence). The CDR3 contains 16 residues. The CDR3 region has the DNA TGTGCCAGCAGTTATGCCGGATGGGGGGGGAACACTGAAGCTTTCTTT. Translation gives CASSYAGWGGNTEAFF.

To note about this clonotype: It is likely a read error, because the conserved phenylalanine at the end of the CDR3 is missing. The chain carries TRBV29-1 and TRBJ1-1, with D unclear. The germline V and J ends were trimmed by 2 bases and 5 bases, with 12 bases remaining between them. CDR1 is SQVTM and CDR2 is ANQGSEA in the germline V gene. The CDR3 is made up of 13 amino acids. The CDR3 bases are TGCAGCGTTGAACCCCGGGAGTTGACTGAAGCTTTCGTT. The encoded protein is CSVEPRELTEAFV.

Ten or more counts support this clonotype. The V and J genes are TRBV7-2 and TRBJ2-2; no definite D call. CDR1 and CDR2 (germline): SGHTA, FQGNSA. V lost 3 bases, J lost 6 bases, and 17 bases lay in between. This CDR3 is 16 amino acids long. In DNA, the CDR3 is TGTGCCAGCAGCTTCTTTATCCCGCGAGACTCCGGGGAGCTGTTTTTT. This sequence encodes CASSFFIPRDSGELFF.

Ten or more counts support this clonotype. The chain carries TRBV13 and TRBJ2-1; no clear D. Trimming took off 5 bases at V and 6 bases at J, with 23 bases between the two ends. The germline V gene has CDR1 PRHDT and CDR2 FYEKMQ (reference sequence). This CDR3 contains 17 residues. CDR3 in DNA: TGTGCCAGCAGCCCCTCCCTGGGTCTCGGGCCTACCAATGAGCAGTTCTTC. This gives the protein CASSPSLGLGPTNEQFF.

This clonotype showed up many times. The chain uses TRBV7-9 and TRBJ2-1; TRBD1 matches 8 bases. Germline CDR1 SEHNR, CDR2 FQNEAQ (reference sequence). J lost 4 bases, V lost 5 bases, and 10 bases had no gene match. This CDR3 spans 16 amino acids. The CDR3 protein is CASSPRTGRSYNEQFF. CDR3 in DNA: TGTGCCAGCAGCCCGAGGACAGGGAGATCGTACAATGAGCAGTTCTTC.

At least ten counts were recorded for this clonotype. The J gene is TRBJ1-1, the V gene TRBV10-3, with D unresolved. V was pared by 5 bases and J by 3 bases, with 10 bases between. The germline V gene has CDR1 ENHRY and CDR2 SYGVKD. This CDR3 region has 13 residues. CDR3 bases: TGTGCCATCAGTTTCCGCGCCGACACTGAAGCTTTCTTT. As protein: CAISFRADTEAFF.

This chain joins TRBV5-1 and TRBJ2-5; D is possibly TRBD1 (6 bases). With 4 bases removed from V and 4 bases from J, the gap between germline ends came to 20 bases. The germline gives CDR1 SGHRS, CDR2 YFSETQ. The CDR3 covers 16 residues. CDR3 nucleotide sequence: TGCGCCAGCAGCCCGGGAAGGGGGTCCATTGGAGAGACCCAGTACTTC. It encodes CASSPGRGSIGETQYF.

This sequence joins TRBV7-2 and TRBJ1-6; possible D gene TRBD1, 5 bases. The CDR3 sequence is 15 residues long. The germline CDR1 and CDR2 sequences are SGHTA and FQGNSA. V shed 0 bases and J shed 9 bases, with 12 bases lying between them. DNA for the CDR3: TGTGCCAGCAGCTTAGCTGGGGCCCCAGGTTCACCCCTCCACTTT. Its translation: CASSLAGAPGSPLHF.

The chain recombines TRBV7-9 with TRBJ2-4; D gene ambiguous. Germline V lookup: CDR1 SEHNR, CDR2 FQNEAQ (reference sequence). This CDR3 is built from 13 residues. V was pared by 5 bases and J by 8 bases, with 13 bases between. The CDR3 protein is CASSQVNEYIQYF. The CDR3 DNA sequence: TGTGCCAGCAGCCAAGTTAACGAGTACATTCAGTACTTC.

In its sample, this clonotype was seen many times. The V call is TRBV19, the J call TRBJ2-6; 7 bases line up with TRBD1. Looked up from germline, CDR1 is LNHDA and CDR2 is SQIVND (reference sequence). The CDR3 runs to 17 residues. With V trimmed by 6 bases and J by 0 bases, 8 bases remained unmatched. CDR3 coding DNA: TGTGCCAGTAGAGACACAGGGGCTTCCTCTGGGGCCAACGTCCTGACTTTC. Translating it yields CASRDTGASSGANVLTF.

As to this clonotype: Germline and junction disagree at one end, which may indicate a read error. The chain uses TRBV2 and TRBJ1-2, with D unclear. This CDR3 is built from 12 residues. The germline CDR1 and CDR2 sequences are SNHLY and FYNNEI. CDR3 nucleotides: TGTGCCAGCTGGGCGGGCCTTTATGGCTTCACCTTC. It translates to CASWAGLYGFTF.

This clonotype was seen ten or more times. The chain recombines TRBV7-2 with TRBJ1-5, with D tentatively TRBD1 (5 bases). Trimming pared 6 bases from V and 7 bases from J, leaving 10 bases between. CDR3 length: 12 residues. Germline V gives CDR1 SGHTA, CDR2 FQGNSA. CDR3: CASRTEGQPQHF. CDR3 in DNA: TGTGCCAGCAGGACAGAGGGCCAGCCCCAGCATTTT.

V and J are TRBV7-2 and TRBJ2-7, with 10 bases lining up with TRBD2. The CDR3 covers 15 residues. Trimming cost V 5 bases and J 6 bases; bases outside gene matches: 10. Germline assignment: CDR1 SGHTA and CDR2 FQGNSA. CDR3 bases: TGTGCCAGCAGCCCACAGGCCCTAGCGGGAGCCGAGCAGTACTTC. Protein: CASSPQALAGAEQYF. The full variable domain, its missing parts supplied by reference TRBV7-2 and TRBJ2-7, is GAGVSQSPSNKVTEKGKDVELRCDPISGHTALYWYRQSLGQGLEFLIYFQGNSAPDKSGLPSDRFSAERTGGSVSTLTIQRTQQEDSAVYLCASSPQALAGAEQYFGPGTRLTVT.

The rearrangement links TRBV20-1 to TRBJ1-2; 7 nucleotides align to TRBD1. Germline values: CDR1 DFQATT, CDR2 SNEGSKA (reference sequence). V was clipped by 6 bases and J by 8 bases; unmatched bases: 6. The CDR3 spans 11 residues. The CDR3 loop reads CSAGTAGGYTF. For the CDR3, the DNA is TGCAGTGCGGGGACAGCGGGAGGCTACACCTTC.

In its sample, this clonotype was seen many times. J is TRBJ1-5 and V is TRBV2; the D gene is possibly TRBD1 (5 bases). CDR1 is SNHLY, CDR2 FYNNEI, per germline. V gave up 4 bases and J gave up 2 bases, with 12 bases separating them. This CDR3 contains 15 residues. CDR3 region: CASSGGNSGNQPQHF. CDR3 DNA: TGTGCCAGCAGTGGGGGGAACAGCGGCAATCAGCCCCAGCATTTT.

This clonotype was counted many times. The V and J genes are TRBV5-1 and TRBJ2-3; unclear D gene. This CDR3 is 15 amino acids long. Germline V CDR1 and CDR2: SGHRS, YFSETQ. With 0 bases removed from V and 0 bases from J, the gap between germline ends came to 8 bases. The DNA of the CDR3 is TGCGCCAGCAGCTTGGTGCACCCTAGCACAGATACGCAGTATTTT. As protein: CASSLVHPSTDTQYF. Full variable domain (outside the CDR3, taken from reference TRBV5-1 and TRBJ2-3): KAGVTQTPRYLIKTRGQQVTLSCSPISGHRSVSWYQQTPGQGLQFLFEYFSETQRNKGNFPGRFSGRQFSNSRSEMNVSTLELGDSALYLCASSLVHPSTDTQYFGPGTRLTVL.

This clonotype was recorded only once. Its ends do not fully match the called genes, so a read error is possible. The chain links TRBV6-2 or TRBV6-3 to TRBJ2-3, with 7 bases aligning to TRBD1. The germline gives CDR1 MNHEY, CDR2 SVGEGT. The CDR3 has 17 residues. The CDR3: CACSPAGPGQREDTQYF. Here the CDR3 DNA reads TGTGCCTGCAGTCCCGCTGGCCCGGGACAGAGAGAAGATACGCAGTATTTT.

In this sample, this clonotype turned up many times. The chain couples TRBV7-2 to TRBJ2-7, with 11 bases lining up with TRBD2. Germline assignment: CDR1 SGHTA and CDR2 FQGNSA. The CDR3 totals 15 residues. The V and J ends lost 6 bases and 4 bases, in that order; junction bases with no gene match: 8. This chain's CDR3 is CASSLRSGGEYEQYF. In nucleotides, the CDR3 is TGTGCCAGCAGTCTCCGTAGCGGGGGGGAGTACGAGCAGTACTTC.

This clonotype was counted at least ten times. The chain uses TRBV7-2 and TRBJ1-5; 8 bases agree with TRBD1. CDR3 length: 15 residues. V was clipped by 5 bases and J by 9 bases; unmatched bases: 12. Germline V CDR1 and CDR2: SGHTA, FQGNSA. The CDR3, as DNA: TGTGCCAGCAGCACCGCCCGGGACAGGTACGCGCCCCAGCATTTT. It specifies CASSTARDRYAPQHF.

This clonotype has a count of ten or more. The rearrangement joins TRBV6-1 to TRBJ2-5; the D is unclear. CDR3 length: 11 residues. Trimming removed 7 bases from V and 7 bases from J, with 10 bases in between. Germline V gene data show CDR1 as MNHNS and CDR2 as SASEGT. The CDR3 DNA follows: TGTGCCAGCATCGGGTTGGTGACCCAGTACTTC. It codes for CASIGLVTQYF.

This clonotype has a count of ten or more. The chain couples TRBV7-2 to TRBJ2-7; D unclear. V lost 3 bases and J lost 8, with 8 bases in between. The CDR3 runs to 11 residues. The germline V gene encodes CDR1 SGHTA and CDR2 FQGNSA. CDR3 coding DNA: TGTGCCAGCAGCTTGGTAGGAAAGCAGTACTTC. Its translation: CASSLVGKQYF.

This clonotype was picked up many times. The chain couples TRBV24-1 to TRBJ2-1; D remains ambiguous. V was shortened by 3 bases and J by 6 bases, with 8 bases between the two germline ends. The CDR3 totals 13 residues. Germline CDR1 reads KGHDR; CDR2 reads SFDVKD. CDR3 DNA sequence: TGTGCCACCAGTGATCCCCCAGGCAATGAGCAGTTCTTC. This translates into CATSDPPGNEQFF.

To note about this clonotype: One end of the junction is discordant with germline, which a read error may explain. The CDR3 region is CSAPTGGDSPPHF. As DNA, the CDR3 is TGCAGTGCCCCGACAGGGGGAGATTCACCCCCCCACTTT. J is TRBJ1-6 and V is TRBV20-1; the match to TRBD1 covers 9 bases. This CDR3 contains 13 residues. Germline CDR1 and CDR2: DFQATT and SNEGSKA (reference sequence).

This clonotype occurred many times. The chain employs TRBV5-1 and TRBJ2-3; 16 nucleotides match TRBD2. Germline CDR1 and CDR2: SGHRS and YFSETQ. V was clipped by 4 bases and J by 3 bases; unmatched bases: 8. The CDR3 consists of 18 residues. Here the CDR3 reads CASSKGLAGGRKTDTQYF. DNA for the CDR3: TGCGCCAGCAGCAAGGGACTAGCGGGGGGGCGGAAGACAGATACGCAGTATTTT.

About this clonotype: A much larger clone is a single base away; this may be a read error. V gene TRBV5-1 combines with J gene TRBJ2-7; 9 bases line up with TRBD2. The ends lost 1 base at V and 7 bases at J; junction bases unmatched: 12. This CDR3 region has 16 residues. Germline V gene lookup returns CDR1 SGHRS and CDR2 YFSETQ. In DNA, the CDR3 is TGCGCCAGCAGCTTGTTCCCAGCGGGGGGACACAATGAGCAGTACTTC. Translation: CASSLFPAGGHNEQYF.